This T cell receptor (beta chain) stems from a study of massively parallel sequencing of T cell beta chains (dated by TCRdb to the late 2000s). With respect to the entire study: Using 5'-RACE, Illumina short-read sequencing and a dedicated short-read assembly strategy, the study profiled the diversity of human TCR beta CDR3 in peripheral blood. The paper's findings and limits, for the study overall: The length of CDR3 beta varied from 21 to 81 nucleotides, with the peak at 45 nucleotides. Because the RNA was pooled from many donors, the results reflect population-average clonotype abundance rather than any individual repertoire. Only about 23,000 (around 70%) of the clonotypes could be assigned a unique TRBV gene. Usage of TRBV genes spanned from roughly 0.0098% for TRBV17 up to roughly 25% for TRBV20-1, while TRBJ usage spanned from more than 1.5% for TRBJ2-6 up to roughly 15% for TRBJ2-1. In subsampling, clonotype counts increased linearly with read number, which indicated that sequencing depth was far from saturation. Among fewer than 35,000 distinct clonotypes, about 70% of clonotypes but only roughly a fifth of assemblies were accounted for by single-copy clonotypes. A single sequence read supported most clonotypes (about 70% of the roughly 35,000), and this single-read support could in principle inflate apparent diversity. The reported gene usage frequencies may have been skewed by preferential PCR amplification of some TRBV and TRBJ sequences.

As concerns this clonotype: There is no known antigen for this receptor. No quality values exist for individual bases; no much larger clone is one base distant.

The sequencing machine was an Illumina Genome Analyzer II. Two rounds of nested PCR with TRBC1/TRBC2-specific primers produced a RACE product of about 520 bp, and the RACE product was then gel-purified. First-strand cDNA was synthesized with a TRBC-specific primer plus a template-switching oligonucleotide, by which a 5' anchor for RACE was provided. Because the RACE amplicon was too long to sequence directly with short reads, the RACE amplicon was concatemerized by ligation and then sheared by sonication. PAGE was used to isolate a size fraction of 100 to 300 bp, and that fraction then underwent shotgun sequencing on the Illumina platform. Sequencing on an Illumina GAII produced 18.8 million 36-nt reads and 21.7 million 50-nt single-end reads in separate runs. Regarding the original processing steps: iSSAKE, run with parameters -m 15, -o 2 and -r 0.7, was used to assemble the pooled approximately 40 million reads. De novo CDR3 beta assemblies were seeded by reads aligning to the ends of Ensembl TRBV gene predictions that carried unmatched junctional bases. Clonotype abundance was estimated as the number of matching assembled contigs, not raw read depth. Of the assembled clonotypes, around 2,100 (approximately 6%) were found to have in-frame stop codons and were removed, so that 33,664 productive clonotypes were retained. Sanger sequencing of cloned RACE products gave under 350 unique TCR sequences, and roughly 63% of them were also found in the Illumina assembly. The public reads were quality trimmed at Q25 with fastp and then assembled into clones with MiXCR by TCRdb, keeping productive beta chains. Identical CDR3 proteins give one entry, which carries the most common genes and DNA. The V and J calls and clone size are TCRdb's, not the authors'. The table for this sample lists roughly 4,200 distinct CDR3 sequences; 35% to 40% of them were counted only once. Jointly, the top ten make up 2.5% to 3.5% of the sample.

The donor pool comprised some 350 males and 150 to 200 females, all aged 18 to 40 years. Peripheral leukocyte polyA+ RNA was isolated from roughly 150 liters of pooled peripheral blood. The starting material was a commercial mRNA preparation from normal human peripheral blood leukocytes pooled from roughly 500 individuals. The CDR3 has 14 amino acids, counting the end cysteine and phenylalanine. Just CDR3 DNA is preserved here, 42 bases in frame from base 1. Trimming takes 0 bases from V and 3 bases from J, and the germline ends sit 9 bases apart. Per the germline V gene (reference sequence), DFQATT is the CDR1 and SNEGSKA is the CDR2.

The TCR comes from a pool of human donors in good health; the sample was commercial RNA pooled from many donors. Recombination joined TRBV20-1 with TRBJ1-5, and the D gene may be TRBD1, 5 bases matching. The sample consisted of commercial RNA from peripheral blood pooled from many donors. CDR3 region: CSARDQTANQPQHF. The DNA sequence follows: TGCAGTGCTAGAGATCAGACAGCCAATCAGCCCCAGCATTTT.